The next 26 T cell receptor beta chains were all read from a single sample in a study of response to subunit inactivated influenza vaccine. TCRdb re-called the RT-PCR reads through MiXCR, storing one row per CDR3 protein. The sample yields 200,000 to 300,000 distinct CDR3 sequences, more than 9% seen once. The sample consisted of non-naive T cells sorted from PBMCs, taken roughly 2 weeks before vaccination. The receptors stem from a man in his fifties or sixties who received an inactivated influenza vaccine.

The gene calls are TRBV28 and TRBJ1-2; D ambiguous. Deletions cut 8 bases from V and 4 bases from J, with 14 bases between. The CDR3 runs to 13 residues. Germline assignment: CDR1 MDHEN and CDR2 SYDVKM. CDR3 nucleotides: TGTGCCAGCGACGTGAGGGCTGGCTATGGCTACACCTTC. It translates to CASDVRAGYGYTF.

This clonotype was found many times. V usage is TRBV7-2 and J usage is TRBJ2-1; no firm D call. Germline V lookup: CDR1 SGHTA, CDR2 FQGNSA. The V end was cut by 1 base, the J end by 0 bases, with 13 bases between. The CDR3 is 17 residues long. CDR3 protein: CASSLVAGRSSYNEQFF. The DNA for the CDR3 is TGTGCCAGCAGCTTAGTCGCAGGACGGAGCTCCTACAATGAGCAGTTCTTC.

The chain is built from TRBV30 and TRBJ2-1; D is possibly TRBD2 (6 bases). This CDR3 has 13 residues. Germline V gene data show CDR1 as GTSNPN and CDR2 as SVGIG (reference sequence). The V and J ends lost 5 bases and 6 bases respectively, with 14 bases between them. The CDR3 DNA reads TGTGCCTGGTCGTTCCCGGGAGCCAATGAGCAGTTCTTC. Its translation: CAWSFPGANEQFF. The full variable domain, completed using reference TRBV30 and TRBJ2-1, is SQTIHQWPATLVQPVGSPLSLECTVEGTSNPNLYWYRQAAGRGLQLLFYSVGIGQISSEVPQNLSASRPQDRQFILSSKKLLLSDSGFYLCAWSFPGANEQFFGPGTRLTVL.

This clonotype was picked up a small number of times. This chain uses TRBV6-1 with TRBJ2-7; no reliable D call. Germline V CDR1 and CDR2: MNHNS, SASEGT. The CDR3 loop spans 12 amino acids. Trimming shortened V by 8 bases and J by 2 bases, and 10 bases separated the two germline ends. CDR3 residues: CASEPNTYEQYF. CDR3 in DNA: TGTGCCAGCGAGCCAAACACCTACGAGCAGTACTTC.

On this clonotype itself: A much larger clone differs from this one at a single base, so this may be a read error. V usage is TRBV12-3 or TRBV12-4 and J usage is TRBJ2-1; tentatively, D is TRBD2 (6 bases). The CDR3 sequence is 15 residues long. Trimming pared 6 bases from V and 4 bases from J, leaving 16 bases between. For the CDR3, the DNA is TGTGCCAGCAGCCCAGAGGCGGGGAAATACAATGAGCAGTTCTTC. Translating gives CASSPEAGKYNEQFF.

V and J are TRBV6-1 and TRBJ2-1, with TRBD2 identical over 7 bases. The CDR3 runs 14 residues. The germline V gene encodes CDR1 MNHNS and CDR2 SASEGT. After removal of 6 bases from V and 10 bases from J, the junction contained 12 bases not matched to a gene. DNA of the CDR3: TGTGCCAGCAGCCCCCGGTCTAGCGGCAAAGAGCAGTTCTTC. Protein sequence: CASSPRSSGKEQFF.

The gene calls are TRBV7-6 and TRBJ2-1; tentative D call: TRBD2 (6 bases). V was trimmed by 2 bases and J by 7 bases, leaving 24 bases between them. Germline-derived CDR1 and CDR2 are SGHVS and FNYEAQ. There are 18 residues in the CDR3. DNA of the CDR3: TGTGCCAGCAGCTTATGGACTGTCACTAGCCTAGGAAGGAATGAGCAGTTCTTC. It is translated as CASSLWTVTSLGRNEQFF.

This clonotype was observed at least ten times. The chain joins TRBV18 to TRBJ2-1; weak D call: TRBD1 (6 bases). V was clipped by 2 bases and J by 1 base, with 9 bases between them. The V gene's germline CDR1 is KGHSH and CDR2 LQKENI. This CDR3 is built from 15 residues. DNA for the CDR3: TGTGCCAGCTCACCAAAGACAGGTTCCTACAATGAGCAGTTCTTC. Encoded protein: CASSPKTGSYNEQFF. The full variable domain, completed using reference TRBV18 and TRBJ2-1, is NAGVMQNPRHLVRRRGQEARLRCSPMKGHSHVYWYRQLPEEGLKFMVYLQKENIIDESGMPKERFSAEFPKEGPSILRIQQVVRGDSAAYFCASSPKTGSYNEQFFGPGTRLTVL.

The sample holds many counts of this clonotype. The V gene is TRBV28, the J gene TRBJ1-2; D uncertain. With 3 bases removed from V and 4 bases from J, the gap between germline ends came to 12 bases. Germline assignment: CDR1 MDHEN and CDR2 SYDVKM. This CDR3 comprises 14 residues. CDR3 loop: CASSFLGRGYGYTF. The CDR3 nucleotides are TGTGCCAGCAGTTTCTTGGGGAGAGGCTATGGCTACACCTTC.

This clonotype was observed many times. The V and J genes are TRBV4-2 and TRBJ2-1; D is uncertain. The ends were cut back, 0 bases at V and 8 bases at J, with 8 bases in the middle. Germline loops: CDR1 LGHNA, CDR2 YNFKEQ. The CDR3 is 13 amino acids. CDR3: CASSQDRQYEQFF. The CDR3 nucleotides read TGTGCCAGCAGCCAAGATCGGCAGTATGAGCAGTTCTTC.

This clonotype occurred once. In DNA, the CDR3 is TGTGCCAGCAGCCGACTCAGCGGGGGGGCCCTGAATGAGCAGTTCTTC. Its translation is CASSRLSGGALNEQFF. The gene calls are TRBV7-8 and TRBJ2-1; TRBD2 matches 10 bases. The germline CDR1 and CDR2 sequences are SGHVS and FQNEAQ. The V and J ends lost 5 bases and 7 bases, in that order; junction bases with no gene match: 11. This CDR3 spans 16 amino acids.

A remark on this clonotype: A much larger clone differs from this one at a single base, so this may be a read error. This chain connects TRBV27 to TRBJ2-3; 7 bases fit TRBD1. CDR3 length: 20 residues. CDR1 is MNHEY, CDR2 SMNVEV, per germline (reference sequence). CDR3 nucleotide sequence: TGTGCCAGCAGTTGCCCTACCACACCCGACAGGGTCGGGCTCACAGATACGCACTATTTT. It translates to CASSCPTTPDRVGLTDTHYF.

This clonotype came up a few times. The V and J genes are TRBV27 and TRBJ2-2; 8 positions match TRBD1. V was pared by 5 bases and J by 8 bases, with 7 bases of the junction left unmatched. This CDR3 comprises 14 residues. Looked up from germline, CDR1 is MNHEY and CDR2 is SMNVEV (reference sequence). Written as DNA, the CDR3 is TGTGCCAGCAGTGTACACAGGGGGTCGGGGGAGCTGTTTTTT. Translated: CASSVHRGSGELFF.

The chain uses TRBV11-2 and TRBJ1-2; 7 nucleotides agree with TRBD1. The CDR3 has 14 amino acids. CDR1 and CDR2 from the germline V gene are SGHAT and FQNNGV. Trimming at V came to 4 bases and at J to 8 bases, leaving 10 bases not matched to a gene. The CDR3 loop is CASSSGQTRIGYTF. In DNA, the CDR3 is TGTGCCAGCAGCTCGGGACAGACGAGAATAGGCTACACCTTC.

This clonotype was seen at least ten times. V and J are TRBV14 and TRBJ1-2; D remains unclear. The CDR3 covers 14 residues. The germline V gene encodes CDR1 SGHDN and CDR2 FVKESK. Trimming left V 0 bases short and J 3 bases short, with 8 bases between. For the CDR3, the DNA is TGTGCCAGCAGCCAAGACAGGTTATACTATGGCTACACCTTC. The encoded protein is CASSQDRLYYGYTF.

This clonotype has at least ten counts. For the CDR3, the DNA is TGTGCCAGCAGACAGGACAGTCCAAGGGAGACCCAGTACTTC. It encodes CASRQDSPRETQYF. This chain connects TRBV5-6 to TRBJ2-5, with a weak D call TRBD1 (6 bases). V lost 5 bases and J lost 5, with 16 bases in between. Per germline, CDR1 SGHDT and CDR2 YYEEEE. This CDR3 has 14 amino acids.

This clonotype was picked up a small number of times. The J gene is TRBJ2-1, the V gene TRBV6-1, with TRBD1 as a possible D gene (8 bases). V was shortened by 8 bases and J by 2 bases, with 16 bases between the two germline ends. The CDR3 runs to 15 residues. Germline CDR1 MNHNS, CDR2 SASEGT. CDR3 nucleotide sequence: TGTGCCAGCCTACTACAGGGGGGGGCCTACAATGAGCAGTTCTTC. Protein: CASLLQGGAYNEQFF.

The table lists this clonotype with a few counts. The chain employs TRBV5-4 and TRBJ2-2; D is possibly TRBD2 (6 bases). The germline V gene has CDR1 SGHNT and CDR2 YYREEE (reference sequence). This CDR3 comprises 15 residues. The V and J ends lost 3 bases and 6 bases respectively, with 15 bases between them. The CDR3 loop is CASSSDRREPGELFF. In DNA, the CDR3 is TGTGCCAGCAGCTCAGATAGGAGGGAACCCGGGGAGCTGTTTTTT.

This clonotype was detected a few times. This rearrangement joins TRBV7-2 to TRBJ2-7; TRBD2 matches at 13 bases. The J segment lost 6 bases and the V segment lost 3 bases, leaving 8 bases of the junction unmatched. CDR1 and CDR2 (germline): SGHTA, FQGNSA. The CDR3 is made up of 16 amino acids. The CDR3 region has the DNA TGTGCCAGCAGCTTCTCACGACTAGCGGGAGGAGTCGAGCAGTACTTC. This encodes CASSFSRLAGGVEQYF.

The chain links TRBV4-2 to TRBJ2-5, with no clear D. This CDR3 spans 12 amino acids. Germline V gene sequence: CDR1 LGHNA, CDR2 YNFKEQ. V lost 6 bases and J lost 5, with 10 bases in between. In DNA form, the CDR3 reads TGTGCCAGCAGTTCCCCGATGGAGACCCAGTACTTC. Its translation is CASSSPMETQYF.

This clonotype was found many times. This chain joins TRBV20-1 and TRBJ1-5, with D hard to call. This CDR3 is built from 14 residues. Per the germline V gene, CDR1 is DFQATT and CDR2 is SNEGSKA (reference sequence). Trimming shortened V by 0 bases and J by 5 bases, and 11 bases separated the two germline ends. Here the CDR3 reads CSARDQGGYQPQHF. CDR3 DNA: TGCAGTGCTAGAGATCAAGGCGGCTATCAGCCCCAGCATTTT.

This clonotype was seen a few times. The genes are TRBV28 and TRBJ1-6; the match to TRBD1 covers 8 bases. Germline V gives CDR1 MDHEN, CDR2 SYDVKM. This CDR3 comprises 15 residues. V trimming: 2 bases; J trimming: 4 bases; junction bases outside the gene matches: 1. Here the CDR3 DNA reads TGTGCCAGCAGTTTAGGGGACAGGTATAATTCACCCCTCCACTTT. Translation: CASSLGDRYNSPLHF. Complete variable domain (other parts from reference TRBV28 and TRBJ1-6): DVKVTQSSRYLVKRTGEKVFLECVQDMDHENMFWYRQDPGLGLRLIYFSYDVKMKEKGDIPEGYSVSREKKERFSLILESASTNQTSMYLCASSLGDRYNSPLHFGNGTRLTVT.

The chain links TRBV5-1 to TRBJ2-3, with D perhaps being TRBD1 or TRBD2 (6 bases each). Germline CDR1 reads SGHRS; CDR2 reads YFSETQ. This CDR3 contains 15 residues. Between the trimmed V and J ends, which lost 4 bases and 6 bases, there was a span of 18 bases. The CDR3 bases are TGCGCCAGCAGCCCGGAGGGGGAACAAATGGATACGCAGTATTTT. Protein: CASSPEGEQMDTQYF. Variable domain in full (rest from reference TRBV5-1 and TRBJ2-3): KAGVTQTPRYLIKTRGQQVTLSCSPISGHRSVSWYQQTPGQGLQFLFEYFSETQRNKGNFPGRFSGRQFSNSRSEMNVSTLELGDSALYLCASSPEGEQMDTQYFGPGTRLTVL.

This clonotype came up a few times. The CDR3 DNA reads TGCGCCAGCAGCCTCAACAGGGGGGAGCGCTACAATGAGCAGTTCTTC. As protein: CASSLNRGERYNEQFF. The V call is TRBV5-1, the J call TRBJ2-1, with 8 bases matching TRBD1. CDR1 and CDR2 (germline): SGHRS, YFSETQ. V dropped 4 bases and J dropped 3; count of bases not matched to a gene: 9. The CDR3 extends over 16 amino acids. The whole variable domain, remainder taken from reference TRBV5-1 and TRBJ2-1, is KAGVTQTPRYLIKTRGQQVTLSCSPISGHRSVSWYQQTPGQGLQFLFEYFSETQRNKGNFPGRFSGRQFSNSRSEMNVSTLELGDSALYLCASSLNRGERYNEQFFGPGTRLTVL.

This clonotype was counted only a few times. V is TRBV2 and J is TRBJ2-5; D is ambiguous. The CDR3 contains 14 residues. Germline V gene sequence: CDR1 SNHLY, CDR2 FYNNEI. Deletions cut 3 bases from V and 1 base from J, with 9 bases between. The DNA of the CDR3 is TGTGCCAGCAGTGAGAGGCCAACCCAAGAGACCCAGTACTTC. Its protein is CASSERPTQETQYF.

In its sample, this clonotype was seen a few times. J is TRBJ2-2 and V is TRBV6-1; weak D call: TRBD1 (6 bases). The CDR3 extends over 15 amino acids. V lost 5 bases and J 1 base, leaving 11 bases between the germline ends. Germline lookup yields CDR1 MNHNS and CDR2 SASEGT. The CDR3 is CASSRQEGNTGELFF. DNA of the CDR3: TGTGCCAGCAGTCGACAGGAAGGGAACACCGGGGAGCTGTTTTTT.